This passage covers 12 T cell receptor beta chains from one sample sequenced in a study of T cell responses to AZD1222 COVID-19 vaccine. TCRdb's table, derived via immunoSEQ multiplex PCR, lists solely in-frame clones and lacks some. Among about 150,000 clones listed, 85% to 95% were seen once. The sample here was peripheral blood, taken on day 0 of AZD1222 vaccination. The receptors derive from an adult in good health.

This clone was observed once. The chain joins TRBV7-2 to TRBJ2-2, with 8 bases that match TRBD1. V dropped 4 bases and J dropped 4; count of bases not matched to a gene: 11. The CDR3 has 17 residues. Germline CDR1 and CDR2: SGHTA and FQGNSA. CDR3 protein: CASSSDRTGLGTGELFF. DNA of the CDR3: TGTGCCAGCAGCTCCGACAGGACAGGGTTGGGCACCGGGGAGCTGTTTTTT.

This sequence joins TRBV5-8 and TRBJ2-3, with 11 bases matching TRBD2. The CDR3 has 14 residues. V was pared by 4 bases and J by 6 bases, with 4 bases of the junction left unmatched. Per the germline V gene, CDR1 is SGHTS and CDR2 is YDEGEE. The CDR3 region is CASSLPSGGDTQYF. In DNA, the CDR3 is TGTGCCAGCAGCCTACCTAGCGGGGGGGATACGCAGTATTTT.

The gene calls are TRBV5-4 and TRBJ1-1, with D maybe TRBD1 (5 bases). CDR3 size: 15 residues. Trimming stripped 4 bases from V and 0 bases from J, with 13 bases between. Germline V gene lookup returns CDR1 SGHNT and CDR2 YYREEE (reference sequence). CDR3 coding DNA: TGTGCCAGCAGCCCACTGGGGGGATTGAACACTGAAGCTTTCTTT. Protein: CASSPLGGLNTEAFF. The full variable domain, its missing parts supplied by reference TRBV5-4 and TRBJ1-1, is ETGVTQSPTHLIKTRGQQVTLRCSSQSGHNTVSWYQQALGQGPQFIFQYYREEENGRGNFPPRFSGLQFPNYSSELNVNALELDDSALYLCASSPLGGLNTEAFFGQGTRLTVV.

V gene TRBV4-3 combines with J gene TRBJ1-6; no clear D gene. Germline V gives CDR1 LGHNA, CDR2 YSLEER. V lost 0 bases and J 7 bases, leaving 13 bases between the germline ends. The CDR3 is made up of 16 amino acids. The DNA of the CDR3 is TGCGCCAGCAGCCAAGATCCGTGGACCGGCAATTCACCCCTCCACTTT. This codes for CASSQDPWTGNSPLHF.

This clone is a singleton in its sample. The chain is built from TRBV28 and TRBJ1-2; 11 bases fit TRBD1. Germline-derived CDR1 and CDR2 are MDHEN and SYDVKM. V gave up 4 bases and J gave up 7 bases; unmatched junction bases: 11. The CDR3 loop spans 16 amino acids. The CDR3 nucleotides read TGTGCCAGCAGTTCCCCGGCGGTCGGGACAGGGGGTGGCTACACCTTC. Translation: CASSSPAVGTGGGYTF.

The chain has TRBV30 and TRBJ2-1, with 13 bases that match TRBD2. V lost 2 bases to trimming and J lost 6 bases; unmatched junction nucleotides: 4. The CDR3 consists of 15 residues. The V gene's germline CDR1 is GTSNPN and CDR2 SVGIG (reference sequence). This CDR3 reads CAWSLTSGGRNEQFF. Here the CDR3 DNA reads TGTGCCTGGAGTCTGACTAGCGGGGGGCGCAATGAGCAGTTCTTC. The entire variable domain, with the rest obtained from reference TRBV30 and TRBJ2-1, is as follows: SQTIHQWPATLVQPVGSPLSLECTVEGTSNPNLYWYRQAAGRGLQLLFYSVGIGQISSEVPQNLSASRPQDRQFILSSKKLLLSDSGFYLCAWSLTSGGRNEQFFGPGTRLTVL.

This clone was seen once. The chain has TRBV15 and TRBJ2-7; D unclear. CDR1 and CDR2 from the germline V gene are LNHNV and YYDKDF (reference sequence). The CDR3 runs 13 residues. Between the trimmed V and J ends, which lost 0 bases and 5 bases, there was a span of 8 bases. The CDR3, as DNA: TGTGCCACCAGCAGAGATAGTGTGGACGAGCAGTACTTC. It encodes CATSRDSVDEQYF.

This chain links TRBV28 with TRBJ2-3, with a tentative D call TRBD2 (7 bases). Germline CDR1 reads MDHEN; CDR2 reads SYDVKM. The CDR3 totals 18 residues. V was trimmed by 5 bases and J by 2 bases, leaving 23 bases between them. This CDR3 is CASSPPGVSAGATDTQYF. DNA of the CDR3: TGTGCCAGCAGTCCCCCTGGAGTGAGTGCGGGGGCCACAGATACGCAGTATTTT.

This rearrangement joins TRBV4-2 to TRBJ1-4; D may be TRBD1 (6 bases). V lost 9 bases and J 5 bases, leaving 13 bases between the germline ends. CDR1 and CDR2 (germline): LGHNA, YNFKEQ. The CDR3 loop spans 13 amino acids. Written as DNA, the CDR3 is TGTGCCAGACTTAGACAGGACAATGAAAAACTGTTTTTT. This codes for CARLRQDNEKLFF.

The chain has TRBV7-2 and TRBJ1-4; D is possibly TRBD1 (5 bases). The CDR3 sequence is 15 residues long. V gave up 1 base and J gave up 8 bases, with 14 bases separating them. Per germline, CDR1 SGHTA and CDR2 FQGNSA. The CDR3 loop is CASSLGTGQGEKLFF. CDR3 bases: TGTGCCAGCAGCTTAGGCACAGGCCAGGGAGAAAAACTGTTTTTT.

The rearrangement uses TRBV20-1 and TRBJ2-1, with 8 bases that match TRBD2. The ends lost 6 bases at V and 7 bases at J; junction bases unmatched: 11. The CDR3 consists of 14 residues. CDR1 and CDR2 (germline): DFQATT, SNEGSKA (reference sequence). The CDR3 is CSASTGGPFNEQFF. As DNA, the CDR3 is TGCAGTGCCAGTACGGGGGGGCCTTTTAATGAGCAGTTCTTC.

The V call is TRBV6-6, the J call TRBJ2-7; 7 bases align to TRBD1. The V gene end was trimmed by 7 bases and the J gene end by 4 bases; junction bases not matched to a gene: 7. The V gene's germline CDR1 is MNHNY and CDR2 SVGAGI (reference sequence). The CDR3 is 13 amino acids. CDR3 sequence reads: CASKRGQPYEQYF. In DNA form, the CDR3 reads TGTGCCAGCAAAAGGGGACAGCCTTACGAGCAGTACTTC.